This record concerns one T cell receptor beta chain sequence. Its antigen remains unidentified. A sample-barcoded 5' primer and a J-beta primer mix were used in a second PCR of roughly 7 to 12 cycles. TCRdb reprocessed the 5' RACE reads via MiXCR and lists one record per CDR3 protein. The top ten hold roughly a fifth of the sample, which has some 920,000 distinct CDR3 sequences, roughly 51% seen once. This entry comes from a study of blood T cells in healthy people across ages. General study points: No conclusive comparison of naive versus antigen-experienced cells was possible with unsorted PBMCs. Long-lived donors exceeded aged donors in naive CD4+ cells and diversity.

The CDR3 consists of 14 residues. Losses at the gene ends were 5 bases for V and 7 bases for J; bases not matched to a gene: 10. Germline V gives CDR1 SQVTM, CDR2 ANQGSEA. The clonotype was recovered from a woman aged 60-70 years in good health. J is TRBJ2-1 and V is TRBV29-1; 8 nucleotides match TRBD2. The specimen was blood. The CDR3 region is CSVRSGGPGNEQFF. Written as DNA, the CDR3 is TGCAGCGTTCGGTCGGGAGGGCCGGGAAATGAGCAGTTCTTC.